This T cell receptor beta chain was retrieved from a study of blood T cell repertoires in COVID-19. Study at large: The United States, Italy and Spain were the sources of the acute and convalescent COVID-19 samples. From T cells, B-cell-depleted T cells, or PBMCs came the material, which was cDNA or gDNA.

The CDR3 is 15 residues long. Germline lookup yields CDR1 MNHNS and CDR2 SASEGT. Trimming cost V 3 bases and J 0 bases; bases outside gene matches: 2. Assay used: immunoSEQ multiplex PCR; TCRdb lists only in-frame clones, some missing. The sample lists hundreds of thousands of clones; 75% to 90% were seen once. This chain uses TRBV6-1 with TRBJ2-1; 7 nucleotides match TRBD2. This sequence originates from a man younger than 40 who had recovered from COVID-19. Sequenced input: PBMCs or T cells enriched from blood (not recorded which). This chain's CDR3 is CASSETSLSYNEQFF. The CDR3 coding sequence is TGTGCCAGCAGTGAGACTAGCCTCTCCTACAATGAGCAGTTCTTC.